Listed below are T cell receptor beta chains from one sample, sequenced in a study of CD8+ T cells in alopecia areata. The repertoire was sequenced with immunoSEQ multiplex PCR; TCRdb's copy has only in-frame clones and lacks some. The sample lists about 100,000 clones, 45% to 60% occurring once. Sequencing was performed on NKG2D-low CD8+ T cells sorted from blood. The receptor source for this set is a human donor with alopecia areata. The CDR3 runs from the conserved cysteine through the conserved F or W. The D gene is left open where the match is weak. Part of the rows lack a size; the others show once, few, many or a class for expanded clones.

>TRBJ2-7|few|TRBD1|TRBV2
TGTGCCAGATCGGGACAGGGGGGCTCCTACGAGCAGTACTTC
CARSGQGGSYEQYF
>TRBJ1-2|few|NA|TRBV29-1
TGCAGCGTTGATCTGGGGGCGCCCTATGGCTACACCTTC
CSVDLGAPYGYTF
>TRBJ2-3|NA|TRBD2|TRBV27
TGTGCCAGCAGTCCGCGACTAGCGGGAGATACGCAGTATTTT
CASSPRLAGDTQYF
>TRBJ2-3|few|TRBD2|TRBV19
TGTGCCAGTACCTCGACGGGACTAGCCTTGGATACGCAGTATTTT
CASTSTGLALDTQYF
>TRBJ2-3|NA|TRBD1|TRBV10-3
TGTGCCATAAGGACAGGGACAGATACGCAGTATTTT
CAIRTGTDTQYF
>TRBJ2-7|few|TRBD2|TRBV7-9
TGTGCCAGCTTAGCTAGCGGGAGCTACGAGCAGTACTTC
CASLASGSYEQYF
>TRBJ2-2|NA|NA|TRBV6-5
TGTGCCAGCAGCCAGGGTGCCGGGGAGCTGTTTTTT
CASSQGAGELFF
>TRBJ2-7|few|NA|TRBV7-3
TGTGCCAGCAGCTTTTCAGGGACGTCCTCCTACGAGCAGTACTTC
CASSFSGTSSYEQYF
>TRBJ2-3|NA|TRBD1|TRBV5-4
TGTGCCAGCAGCCCGGACAGGGGGACAGATACGCAGTATTTT
CASSPDRGTDTQYF
>TRBJ1-4|NA|NA|TRBV29-1
TGCAGCGTGGCCCCGACCACCGGAGGTGAAAAACTGTTTTTT
CSVAPTTGGEKLFF
>TRBJ2-7|few|NA|TRBV7-9
TGTGCCAGCACCAACAGCTACGAGCAGTACTTC
CASTNSYEQYF
>TRBJ2-3|NA|NA|TRBV5-4
TGTGCCAGCAGCTTTTATGCCCGAGAGGGATTTCCGCAGTATTTT
CASSFYAREGFPQYF
>TRBJ2-7|NA|TRBD1|TRBV7-7
TGTGCTAGCAGCCCCGGGACAGGGTACTACGAGCAGTACTTC
CASSPGTGYYEQYF
>TRBJ2-7|few|TRBD2|TRBV2
TGTGCCAGCAAGGAACTAGCGGGCTCCTACGAGCAGTACTTC
CASKELAGSYEQYF
>TRBJ2-1|NA|NA|TRBV7-6
TGTGCCAGCAGCTTAGCGGGAACATACAATGAGCAGTTCTTC
CASSLAGTYNEQFF
>TRBJ2-7|NA|NA|TRBV5-1
TGCGCCAGCAGCCTAGGAGGCAGGGGATCCTACGAGCAGTACTTC
CASSLGGRGSYEQYF
>TRBJ2-3|NA|NA|TRBV12-5
TGTGCTAGCGACACCACCTCTCCCCCAGATACGCAGTATTTT
CASDTTSPPDTQYF
>TRBJ1-1|once|NA|TRBV27
TGTGCCAGCAGCCCTGCGGGGAACACTGAAGCTTTCTTT
CASSPAGNTEAFF
>TRBJ1-5|NA|NA|TRBV27
TGTGCCAGCAGCCTAATGGGGAATCAGCCCCAGCATTTT
CASSLMGNQPQHF
>TRBJ2-1|NA|NA|TRBV6-5
TGTGCCAGCAGTTACGGGGGCGGAGGCTACAATGAGCAGTTCTTC
CASSYGGGGYNEQFF
>TRBJ1-1|NA|NA|TRBV27
TGTGCCAGCAGTTCCATCTCAGGGGTGAACACTGAAGCTTTCTTT
CASSSISGVNTEAFF
>TRBJ2-6|NA|NA|TRBV27
TGTGCCAGCAGTGTTTTCTCTGGGGCCAACGTCCTGACTTTC
CASSVFSGANVLTF
>TRBJ2-2|NA|NA|TRBV6-1
TGTGCCAGCAGAGGGACCGGGGAGCTGTTTTTT
CASRGTGELFF
>TRBJ1-4|NA|NA|TRBV9
TGTGCCAGCAGCCCCCCAGTCGGAGGAGAAAAACTGTTTTTT
CASSPPVGGEKLFF
>TRBJ2-2|NA|NA|TRBV27
TGTGCCAGCACCCCTCAAGACAGGTCGTACACCGGGGAGCTGTTTTTT
CASTPQDRSYTGELFF
>TRBJ2-2|NA|NA|TRBV19
TGTGCCAGTGAGAAAGGGGTTTCAGACACCGGGGAGCTGTTTTTT
CASEKGVSDTGELFF
>TRBJ2-7|NA|NA|TRBV27
TGTGCCAGCAGTTTATCGTCAGGGGTCGAGCAGTACTTC
CASSLSSGVEQYF
>TRBJ2-6|few|NA|TRBV2
TGTGCCAGCACGTTCGCTGGGGCCAACGTCCTGACTTTC
CASTFAGANVLTF
>TRBJ2-1|NA|TRBD2|TRBV6-5
TGTGCCAGCAGATCAGGACTAGTTCCCTACAATGAGCAGTTCTTC
CASRSGLVPYNEQFF
>TRBJ2-3|NA|TRBD2|TRBV6-5
TGTGCCAGCAGAATCTCTAGCGGGAGCACAGATACGCAGTATTTT
CASRISSGSTDTQYF
>TRBJ2-7|few|NA|TRBV4-1
TGCGCCAGCAGCCAAGTTCAGGACAGAACCTACGAGCAGTACTTC
CASSQVQDRTYEQYF
>TRBJ2-1|few|NA|TRBV11-2
TGTGCCAGCAGCTTAGCGTCTCGGGTCAATGAGCAGTTCTTC
CASSLASRVNEQFF
>TRBJ2-2|NA|TRBD2|TRBV11-3
TGTGCCAGCAGCCCAAGACTAGCGGACTCCACCGGGGAGCTGTTTTTT
CASSPRLADSTGELFF
>TRBJ2-6|NA|NA|TRBV5-1
TGCGCCAGCGGGGAAGGGACTGGGGCCAACGTCCTGACTTTC
CASGEGTGANVLTF
>TRBJ2-7|once|TRBD1|TRBV5-1
TGCGCCAGCAGCCCCATGGGGGACAGCTACGAGCAGTACTTC
CASSPMGDSYEQYF
>TRBJ2-1|NA|NA|TRBV9
TGTGCCAGCAGTGACGGGGACTCCGCCTACAATGAGCAGTTCTTC
CASSDGDSAYNEQFF
>TRBJ1-1|NA|NA|TRBV18
TGTGCCAGCTCACCTCCACAGGGAGTTGAAGCTTTCTTT
CASSPPQGVEAFF
>TRBJ1-1|NA|NA|TRBV15
TGTGCCACCAGCAGAGATCAAACTGAAGCTTTCTTT
CATSRDQTEAFF
>TRBJ2-1|NA|NA|TRBV4-2
TGTGCCAGCAGCCAGGCTTCCGGGACCCCCCCAGGCGATGAGCAGTTCTTC
CASSQASGTPPGDEQFF
>TRBJ2-7|NA|TRBD2|TRBV28
TGTGCCAGCAGTGATGATAGCGGGATCATTTACGAGCAGTACTTC
CASSDDSGIIYEQYF
>TRBJ1-1|NA|TRBD1|TRBV28
TGTGCCAGCAGGCAAAATCAGGGGGTGAACACTGAAGCTTTCTTT
CASRQNQGVNTEAFF
>TRBJ1-4|NA|TRBD1|TRBV15
TGTGCCACCAGCAGACACCAGGGGGGAACTAATGAAAAACTGTTTTTT
CATSRHQGGTNEKLFF
>TRBJ1-1|NA|NA|TRBV30
TGTGCCTGGACCTGGAGATATGAGAGGACTGAAGCTTTCTTT
CAWTWRYERTEAFF
>TRBJ2-6|once|TRBD1|TRBV13
TGTGCCAGCAGCTCGGGGACAGGGATGGCCTCTGGGGCCAACGTCCTGACTTTC
CASSSGTGMASGANVLTF
>TRBJ1-6|few|NA|TRBV15
TGTGCCACCAGCAGAGATATGGGATCTAATTCACCCCTCCACTTT
CATSRDMGSNSPLHF
>TRBJ1-1|NA|NA|TRBV28
TGTGCCAGCAGGCCCCCGGCGGCGAACACTGAAGCTTTCTTT
CASRPPAANTEAFF
>TRBJ2-1|NA|TRBD2|TRBV6-5
TGTGCCAGCAAGCTAGCGGTATGGGTCAATGAGCAGTTCTTC
CASKLAVWVNEQFF